Each of the 21 T cell receptor beta chains below was sequenced from the same sample in a study of OX40 agonist ivuxolimab in advanced cancers. Using immunoSEQ multiplex PCR, the repertoire was profiled, and TCRdb retains in-frame clones only, with some absent. The table includes some 16,000 clones, around 75% detected once. Sequenced material: CD4+ or CD8+ T cells sorted from blood, taken in a trial of the OX40 agonist ivuxolimab. These receptor sequences come from an adult with an advanced solid tumor such as melanoma, head and neck, liver or kidney cancer.

CDR3 residues: CASSLAGRPPNNEQFF. CDR3 nucleotides: TGTGCCAGCAGCTTAGCCGGGAGACCCCCCAACAATGAGCAGTTCTTC. The rearrangement links TRBV7-3 to TRBJ2-1; possible D gene TRBD2, 6 bases. The V and J ends lost 2 bases and 5 bases respectively, with 16 bases between them. The CDR3 consists of 16 residues. The germline CDR1 and CDR2 sequences are SGHTA and FQGTGA.

The J gene is TRBJ2-1, the V gene TRBV7-2, with 10 bases aligning to TRBD2. Losses at the gene ends were 5 bases for V and 8 bases for J; bases not matched to a gene: 12. There are 16 residues in the CDR3. Germline CDR1 is SGHTA and CDR2 is FQGNSA. The CDR3 DNA follows: TGTGCCAGCAGCCAGGCGTTAGCGGGAGGATTCCATGAGCAGTTCTTC. This encodes CASSQALAGGFHEQFF.

The V call is TRBV6-6, the J call TRBJ2-3, with TRBD1 identical over 8 bases. In germline, CDR1 is MNHNY, CDR2 SVGAGI (reference sequence). After removal of 5 bases from V and 2 bases from J, the junction contained 3 bases not matched to a gene. The CDR3 covers 14 residues. The CDR3 is CASSDRGDTDTQYF. For the CDR3, the DNA is TGTGCCAGCAGTGACAGGGGTGACACAGATACGCAGTATTTT.

This clone is medium-sized in the sample. The chain combines TRBV7-9 with TRBJ2-1, with 10 bases aligning to TRBD2. The germline V gene has CDR1 SEHNR and CDR2 FQNEAQ (reference sequence). The trim removed 1 base at V and 9 bases at J, leaving 6 bases unmatched. The CDR3 is 15 residues long. The CDR3 is CASSLGAGGPGEQFF. The CDR3 region has the DNA TGTGCCAGCAGCTTAGGAGCGGGAGGGCCAGGTGAGCAGTTCTTC.

In its sample, this clone is medium-sized. The chain recombines TRBV19 with TRBJ2-7; no reliable D call. V lost 3 bases and J lost 3, with 9 bases in between. CDR1 LNHDA and CDR2 SQIVND come from the germline V gene (reference sequence). The length of the CDR3 is 13 residues. The CDR3 here is CASSMKVYYEQYF. DNA for the CDR3: TGTGCCAGTAGTATGAAGGTGTACTACGAGCAGTACTTC.

This rearrangement joins TRBV30 to TRBJ2-1; TRBD1 matches at 10 bases. With V trimmed by 2 bases and J by 5 bases, 6 bases remained unmatched. The germline V gene encodes CDR1 GTSNPN and CDR2 SVGIG (reference sequence). The CDR3 is made up of 15 amino acids. The CDR3 coding sequence is TGTGCCTGGAGTTTCGGGACAGGGGTTCACAATGAGCAGTTCTTC. Translating it yields CAWSFGTGVHNEQFF.

This chain connects TRBV5-1 to TRBJ2-1; D ambiguous. Germline V lookup: CDR1 SGHRS, CDR2 YFSETQ. V gave up 0 bases and J gave up 4 bases, with 8 bases separating them. This CDR3 is built from 14 residues. The CDR3 DNA follows: TGCGCCAGCAGCTTGGGACACGGGTACAATGAGCAGTTCTTC. It specifies CASSLGHGYNEQFF.

V is TRBV6-5 and J is TRBJ2-7; D gene ambiguous. Germline-derived CDR1 and CDR2 are MNHEY and SVGAGI. This CDR3 is built from 14 residues. V lost 2 bases, J lost 3 bases, and 11 bases lay in between. The CDR3 loop reads CASSYGANNYEQYF. The CDR3 DNA reads TGTGCCAGCAGTTACGGAGCGAACAACTACGAGCAGTACTTC.

V is TRBV2 and J is TRBJ1-3; D is unclear. CDR1 is SNHLY and CDR2 is FYNNEI in the germline V gene. V lost 8 bases to trimming and J lost 3 bases, with 5 bases between them. The CDR3 totals 11 residues. This chain's CDR3 is CASVFGNTIYF. The DNA of the CDR3 is TGTGCCAGCGTGTTTGGAAACACCATATATTTT.

The J gene is TRBJ1-2, the V gene TRBV5-1, with 10 bases fitting TRBD1. Trimming removed 5 bases from V and 8 bases from J; junction bases left unmatched: 9. CDR3 length equals 14 residues. Germline loops: CDR1 SGHRS, CDR2 YFSETQ. In nucleotides, the CDR3 is TGCGCCAGCAGGGCGACAGGGGGCGTTGAGGGCTACACCTTC. Its translation is CASRATGGVEGYTF.

There are a few counts of this clone. The chain's CDR3 is CASRLVMASTDTQYF. The CDR3 nucleotides are TGTGCCAGCAGATTGGTCATGGCTAGCACAGATACGCAGTATTTT. This chain joins TRBV2 and TRBJ2-3; D is uncertain. Germline V gene data show CDR1 as SNHLY and CDR2 as FYNNEI. Trimming cost V 6 bases and J 0 bases, with 13 bases left between them. The length of the CDR3 is 15 residues.

This clone is deemed medium-sized (0.01 to 0.1%). The chain is built from TRBV7-6 and TRBJ2-7; D uncertain. This CDR3 is built from 13 residues. The ends were cut back, 3 bases at V and 0 bases at J, with 6 bases in the middle. Germline CDR1 and CDR2: SGHVS and FNYEAQ. CDR3: CASSLFRSYEQYF. CDR3 coding DNA: TGTGCCAGCAGCTTGTTCCGCTCCTACGAGCAGTACTTC.

The chain has TRBV28 and TRBJ2-1; D uncertain. CDR3 length: 15 residues. Germline assignment: CDR1 MDHEN and CDR2 SYDVKM. Trimming took 6 bases from V and 0 from J, leaving 12 bases between them. The chain's CDR3 is CASSPLTTSYNEQFF. The CDR3 DNA is TGTGCCAGCAGCCCTCTGACAACCTCCTACAATGAGCAGTTCTTC.

The rearrangement links TRBV5-6 to TRBJ2-7; 7 bases align to TRBD1. V was pared by 3 bases and J by 4 bases, with 4 bases of the junction left unmatched. The CDR3 spans 13 residues. Per the germline V gene, CDR1 is SGHDT and CDR2 is YYEEEE. The CDR3 reads CASSSDRVYEQYF. CDR3 in DNA: TGTGCCAGCAGCTCTGACAGGGTTTACGAGCAGTACTTC.

The chain has TRBV5-1 and TRBJ2-3; 9 nucleotides match TRBD1. V was clipped by 6 bases and J by 5 bases; unmatched bases: 13. From germline, CDR1 is SGHRS and CDR2 YFSETQ. This CDR3 is 16 amino acids long. The CDR3: CASTDTTGGFQDTQYF. In DNA form, the CDR3 reads TGCGCCAGCACCGACACCACAGGGGGCTTTCAAGATACGCAGTATTTT.

The rearrangement links TRBV6-4 to TRBJ2-5, with TRBD2 matching over 8 bases. The germline V gene has CDR1 MRHNA and CDR2 SNTAGT. The CDR3 spans 16 residues. The V and J ends lost 4 bases and 0 bases, in that order; junction bases with no gene match: 7. This chain's CDR3 is CASSVSSGSDQETQYF. DNA for the CDR3: TGTGCCAGCAGTGTATCGAGCGGGAGTGACCAAGAGACCCAGTACTTC.

The chain links TRBV29-1 to TRBJ2-5; 12 bases fit TRBD2. CDR1 and CDR2 (germline): SQVTM, ANQGSEA. The CDR3 runs 16 residues. Unmatched junction bases numbered 10, after V lost 4 bases and J lost 4 bases. CDR3 DNA: TGCAGCGTTGTCCTAGCGGGAGGGATAGGAGGAGAGACCCAGTACTTC. Encoded protein: CSVVLAGGIGGETQYF.

The chain combines TRBV19 with TRBJ2-2; the D gene could be TRBD1 or TRBD2 (5 bases each). The CDR3 length is 15 residues. Germline lookup yields CDR1 LNHDA and CDR2 SQIVND (reference sequence). Trimming left V 5 bases short and J 5 bases short, with 15 bases between. In DNA, the CDR3 is TGTGCCAGTAGTGTTTCTGGGGGAGCGACCGGGGAGCTGTTTTTT. Protein product: CASSVSGGATGELFF. Full variable domain (outside the CDR3, taken from reference TRBV19 and TRBJ2-2): DGGITQSPKYLFRKEGQNVTLSCEQNLNHDAMYWYRQDPGQGLRLIYYSQIVNDFQKGDIAEGYSVSREKKESFPLTVTSAQKNPTAFYLCASSVSGGATGELFFGEGSRLTVL.

The chain links TRBV7-5 to TRBJ1-3. TRBV7-5 is noted as a pseudogene. This CDR3 region has 16 residues. CDR3 nucleotides: TGTGTCAGAAGCTTACGGGGACGGAGCTCTGGAAACACCATATATTTT. Protein: CVRSLRGRSSGNTIYF.

CDR3 residues: CASSFGLAGDRELFF. The CDR3 DNA follows: TGTGCCAGCAGCTTCGGACTAGCGGGAGATCGGGAGCTGTTTTTT. J is TRBJ2-2 and V is TRBV7-9; 13 nucleotides align to TRBD2. Per the germline V gene, CDR1 is SEHNR and CDR2 is FQNEAQ (reference sequence). J lost 9 bases, V lost 3 bases, and 4 bases had no gene match. The CDR3 has 15 amino acids.

The DNA for the CDR3 is TGTGCCAGCAGTACTAGCGGACAGCATAACAATGAGCAGTTCTTC. Translating gives CASSTSGQHNNEQFF. The V and J genes are TRBV6-6 and TRBJ2-1; 8 positions match TRBD2. Germline V CDR1 and CDR2: MNHNY, SVGAGI (reference sequence). The CDR3 contains 15 residues. V was clipped by 5 bases and J by 5 bases; unmatched bases: 8.